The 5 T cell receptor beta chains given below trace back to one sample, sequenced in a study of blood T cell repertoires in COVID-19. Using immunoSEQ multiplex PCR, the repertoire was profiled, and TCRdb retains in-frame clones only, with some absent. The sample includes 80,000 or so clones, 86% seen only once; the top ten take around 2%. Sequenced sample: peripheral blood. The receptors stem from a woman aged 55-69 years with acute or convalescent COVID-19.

The CDR3 sequence is CASSLVGGDAGELFF. The CDR3 nucleotides read TGTGCCAGCAGTTTAGTGGGAGGGGACGCCGGGGAGCTGTTTTTT. V is TRBV28 and J is TRBJ2-2; 7 bases are a match to TRBD2. From germline, CDR1 is MDHEN and CDR2 SYDVKM. The length of the CDR3 is 15 residues. J was trimmed by 6 bases and V by 2 bases; bases with no gene match: 6.

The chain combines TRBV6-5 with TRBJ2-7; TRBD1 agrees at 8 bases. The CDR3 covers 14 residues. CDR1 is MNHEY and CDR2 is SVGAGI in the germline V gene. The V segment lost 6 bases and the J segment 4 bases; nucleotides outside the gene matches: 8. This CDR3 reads CASRDRGISYEQYF. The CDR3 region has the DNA TGTGCCAGCAGAGACAGGGGTATCTCGTACGAGCAGTACTTC.

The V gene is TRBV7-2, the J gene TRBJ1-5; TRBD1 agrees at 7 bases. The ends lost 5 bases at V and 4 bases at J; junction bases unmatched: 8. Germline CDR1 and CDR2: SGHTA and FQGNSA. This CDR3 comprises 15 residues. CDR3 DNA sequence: TGTGCCAGCAGCCCACCTGGGACAGATAATCAGCCCCAGCATTTT. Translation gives CASSPPGTDNQPQHF.

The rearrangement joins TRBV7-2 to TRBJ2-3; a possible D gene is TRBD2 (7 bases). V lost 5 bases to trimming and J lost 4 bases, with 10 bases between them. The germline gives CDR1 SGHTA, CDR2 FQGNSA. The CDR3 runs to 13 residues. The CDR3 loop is CASSRGASDTQYF. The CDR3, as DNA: TGTGCCAGCAGCCGGGGGGCTTCAGATACGCAGTATTTT.

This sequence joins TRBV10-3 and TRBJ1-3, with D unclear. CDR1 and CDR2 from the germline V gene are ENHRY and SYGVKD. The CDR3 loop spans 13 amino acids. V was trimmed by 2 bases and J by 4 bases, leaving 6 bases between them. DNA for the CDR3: TGTGCCATCAGTGAGCCCCTCGGAAACACCATATATTTT. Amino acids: CAISEPLGNTIYF.